This TCR beta chain was documented in a study of T cell responses to AZD1222 COVID-19 vaccine. Comment on this clone: Its antigen is not known.

Trimming shortened V by 0 bases and J by 7 bases, and 7 bases separated the two germline ends. Germline values: CDR1 SGHTS, CDR2 YDEGEE. The CDR3 totals 12 residues. General study points: Nearly half of spike-specific TCRs reportedly target variant regions that are unmutated in the B.1.351 and B.1.1.7 variants. No day 14 peak samples; only post-peak repertoires were characterized. Clonal diversity may have been underestimated, and the donors were mostly white British, with more females than males.

Assay used: immunoSEQ multiplex PCR; TCRdb lists only in-frame clones, some missing. The table records over 75,000 clones, around 90% of them present only once. This material consisted of peripheral blood, taken on day 0 of AZD1222 vaccination. V gene TRBV5-8 combines with J gene TRBJ1-2; D unclear. The receptor comes from an adult in good health. Written as DNA, the CDR3 is TGTGCCAGCAGCTTGGGGTTGGGTGGCTACACCTTC. Its protein product is CASSLGLGGYTF.